Listed below are T cell receptor beta chains from one sample, sequenced in a study of spatial heterogeneity in lung cancer. TCRdb re-analysed the 5' RACE reads in MiXCR, keeping a single row per CDR3 protein. The sample lists over 8,500 distinct CDR3 sequences, 13% to 15% occurring once. Sample: lung tumor tissue, taken at surgery. Source of these receptors: a male donor with early-stage non-small cell lung cancer. The CDR3 runs from the conserved cysteine through the conserved F or W. The order of the fields is CDR3 protein, CDR3 DNA, D gene, V gene, J gene, clone size. D genes are given only for firm matches. The size field is filled for only some rows; it gives once, few, many or a size class.

CASSLENSGANVLTF	TGCGCCAGCAGCTTGGAGAACTCTGGGGCCAACGTCCTGACTTTC	NA	TRBV5-1	TRBJ2-6	many
CASSFRGGSSYNEQFF	TGTGCCAGCAGCTTCCGGGGGGGATCCTCCTACAATGAGCAGTTCTTC	TRBD2	TRBV3-1	TRBJ2-1	many
CASSQGGRDRVGYTF	TGTGCCAGCAGCCAAGGGGGCCGGGACAGGGTTGGCTACACCTTC	TRBD1	TRBV4-2	TRBJ1-2	many
CASSFGQGYNSPLHF	TGTGCCAGCAGCTTTGGACAGGGTTATAATTCACCCCTCCACTTT	TRBD1	TRBV7-9	TRBJ1-6	many
CATSRDGPWDTQYF	TGTGCCACCAGCCGAGATGGACCGTGGGATACGCAGTATTTT	NA	TRBV15	TRBJ2-3	NA
CASSLVGSTDTQYF	TGTGCCAGCAGCTTAGTGGGTAGCACAGATACGCAGTATTTT	NA	TRBV7-8	TRBJ2-3	many
CSARATPNHNYGYTF	TGCAGTGCTAGAGCAACCCCGAACCATAACTATGGCTACACCTTC	NA	TRBV20-1	TRBJ1-2	many
CASSQDRETSGRETQYF	TGTGCCAGCAGCCAAGATCGCGAGACTAGCGGGAGGGAGACCCAGTACTTC	TRBD2	TRBV4-2	TRBJ2-5	many
CASSWTVNTGELFF	TGTGCCAGCAGCTGGACCGTTAACACCGGGGAGCTGTTTTTT	NA	TRBV5-6	TRBJ2-2	medium-sized
CASSLGDYRKLYGYTF	TGTGCCAGCAGTTTGGGCGATTACAGGAAGCTCTATGGCTACACCTTC	NA	TRBV12-3/TRBV12-4	TRBJ1-2	many
CSASAQGNYGYTF	TGCAGTGCTTCTGCCCAGGGGAACTATGGCTACACCTTC	NA	TRBV20-1	TRBJ1-2	many
CAIRSRGTDTQYF	TGTGCCATCAGGTCACGGGGCACAGATACGCAGTATTTT	NA	TRBV10-3	TRBJ2-3	few
CASSQDLNEQFF	TGTGCCAGCAGCCAAGATTTGAATGAGCAGTTCTTC	NA	TRBV3-1	TRBJ2-1	NA
CASSPGTGGRETQYF	TGTGCCAGCTCACCTGGGACAGGGGGGAGAGAGACCCAGTACTTC	TRBD1	TRBV18	TRBJ2-5	many
CASSLSTSSGANVLTF	TGTGCCAGCAGCTTAAGTACCAGCTCTGGGGCCAACGTCCTGACTTTC	NA	TRBV7-2	TRBJ2-6	many
CASSFSRSEAFF	TGTGCCAGCAGCTTTTCCCGTAGCGAGGCTTTCTTT	NA	TRBV7-9	TRBJ1-1	many
CASRQSRVGGTEAFF	TGTGCCAGCAGACAGTCCAGGGTCGGGGGCACTGAAGCTTTCTTT	NA	TRBV3-1	TRBJ1-1	many
CASSGKSGRDVTQYF	TGTGCCAGCTCGGGAAAGAGCGGGAGGGATGTTACGCAGTATTTT	TRBD2	TRBV7-6	TRBJ2-3	many
CATSRDQQPQHF	TGTGCCACCAGCAGAGATCAACAGCCCCAGCATTTT	NA	TRBV15	TRBJ1-5	few
CASSLNGIGELFF	TGTGCCAGCAGTTTAAATGGGATCGGGGAGCTGTTTTTT	NA	TRBV12-3/TRBV12-4	TRBJ2-2	NA
CAPGGGNQPQHF	TGTGCCCCGGGGGGGGGGAATCAGCCCCAGCATTTT	NA	TRBV24-1	TRBJ1-5	large
CATSSPGQGAYGYTF	TGTGCCACCAGTTCTCCGGGACAGGGAGCCTATGGCTACACCTTC	TRBD1	TRBV24-1	TRBJ1-2	many
CAWSLSPGGATGELFF	TGTGCCTGGAGTCTCTCGCCCGGGGGAGCCACCGGGGAGCTGTTTTTT	NA	TRBV30	TRBJ2-2	medium-sized
CASTLGQTQETQYF	TGTGCCAGCACCCTAGGACAGACCCAAGAGACCCAGTACTTC	NA	TRBV6-1	TRBJ2-5	NA
CASGLTRMNTEAFF	TGTGCTAGTGGTTTGACACGGATGAACACTGAAGCTTTCTTT	NA	TRBV12-5	TRBJ1-1	many
CASGGARKNIQYF	TGTGCCAGCGGGGGGGCGCGCAAAAACATTCAGTACTTC	NA	TRBV12-3/TRBV12-4	TRBJ2-4	many
CASSPTGPGAPQHF	TGTGCCAGCAGTCCCACCGGTCCCGGGGCGCCCCAGCATTTT	NA	TRBV12-3/TRBV12-4	TRBJ1-5	NA
CSVEDGTNEQYF	TGCAGCGTTGAAGATGGGACTAACGAGCAGTACTTC	TRBD2	TRBV29-1	TRBJ2-7	many
CAIRLQGPFNYGYTF	TGTGCCATCAGATTACAGGGTCCCTTCAACTATGGCTACACCTTC	NA	TRBV10-3	TRBJ1-2	medium-sized
CASSMQVDSYEQYF	TGTGCCAGTAGTATGCAGGTCGACTCCTACGAGCAGTACTTC	NA	TRBV19	TRBJ2-7	many